This TCR beta chain emerged from a study of blood T cells in healthy people across ages. PCR was performed a second time for roughly 7 to 11 cycles using a sample-barcoded 5' primer and a J-beta primer mix. TCRdb re-called the 5' RACE reads with MiXCR, one entry per CDR3 protein. The table has hundreds of thousands of distinct CDR3 sequences, 25% to 30% seen once. Total RNA was isolated from each sample in quantities of at least 6 micrograms. Trimming stripped 5 bases from V and 8 bases from J, with 13 bases between. The CDR3 extends over 13 amino acids. Germline V lookup: CDR1 SNHLY, CDR2 FYNNEI. This clonotype occurred many times. Antigen specificity is unknown. Findings and limits, study-wide: Long-lived and aged donors differed, with more naive CD4+ cells and higher diversity in the long-lived. When one million T cells were used, diversity estimates were thought to be underestimates.

This sequence was found in a woman of 80 years or more in good health. The sample was blood. The chain links TRBV2 to TRBJ2-1, with D possibly TRBD1 on 6 matching bases. The CDR3: CASSPRDTDEQFF. The CDR3 DNA is TGTGCCAGCAGTCCCCGGGACACCGATGAGCAGTTCTTC.